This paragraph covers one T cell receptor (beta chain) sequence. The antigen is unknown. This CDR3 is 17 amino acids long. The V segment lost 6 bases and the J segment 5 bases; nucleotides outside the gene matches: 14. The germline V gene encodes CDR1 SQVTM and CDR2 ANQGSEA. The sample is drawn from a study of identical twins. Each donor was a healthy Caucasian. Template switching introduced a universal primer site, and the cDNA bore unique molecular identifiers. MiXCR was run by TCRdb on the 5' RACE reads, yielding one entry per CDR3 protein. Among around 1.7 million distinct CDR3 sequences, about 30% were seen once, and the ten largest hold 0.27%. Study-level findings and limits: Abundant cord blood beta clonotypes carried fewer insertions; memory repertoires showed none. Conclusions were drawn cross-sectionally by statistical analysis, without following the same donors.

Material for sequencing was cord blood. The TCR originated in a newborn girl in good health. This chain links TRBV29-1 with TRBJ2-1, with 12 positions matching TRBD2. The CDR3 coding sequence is TGCAGCGTCGCCGGGACAGGTCTAGCGGGAGGGAACAATGAGCAGTTCTTC. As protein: CSVAGTGLAGGNNEQFF.